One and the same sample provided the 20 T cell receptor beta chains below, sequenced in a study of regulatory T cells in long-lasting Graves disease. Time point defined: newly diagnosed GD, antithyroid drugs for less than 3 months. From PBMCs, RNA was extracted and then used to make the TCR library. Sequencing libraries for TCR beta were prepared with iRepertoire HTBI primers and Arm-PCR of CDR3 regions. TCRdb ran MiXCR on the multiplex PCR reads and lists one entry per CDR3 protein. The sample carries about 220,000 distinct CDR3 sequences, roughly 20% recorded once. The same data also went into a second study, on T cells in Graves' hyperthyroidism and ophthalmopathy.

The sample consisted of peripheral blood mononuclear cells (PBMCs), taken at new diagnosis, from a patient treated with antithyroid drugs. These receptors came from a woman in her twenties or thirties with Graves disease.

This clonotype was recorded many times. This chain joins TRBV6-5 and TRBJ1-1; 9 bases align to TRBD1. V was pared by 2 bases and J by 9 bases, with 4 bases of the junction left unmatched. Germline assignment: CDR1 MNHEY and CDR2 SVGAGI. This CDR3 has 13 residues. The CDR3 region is CASSYDRGGQAFF. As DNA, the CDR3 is TGTGCCAGCAGTTACGACAGGGGGGGGCAAGCTTTCTTT.

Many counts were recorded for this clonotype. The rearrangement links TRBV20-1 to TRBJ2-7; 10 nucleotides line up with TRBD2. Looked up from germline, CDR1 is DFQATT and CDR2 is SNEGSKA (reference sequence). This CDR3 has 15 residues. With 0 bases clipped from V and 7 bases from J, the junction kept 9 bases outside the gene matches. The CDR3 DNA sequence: TGCAGTGCTAGAGACCTAGCGGGAGACCCCCTGGAGCAGTACTTC. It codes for CSARDLAGDPLEQYF.

The CDR3 here is CASSPTDTSSYEQYF. The CDR3 DNA reads as TGTGCCAGCAGCCCTACGGACACTAGCTCCTACGAGCAGTACTTC. This sequence joins TRBV9 and TRBJ2-7; D is perhaps TRBD1 or TRBD2 (5 bases each). Trimming removed 4 bases at V and 0 bases at J, with 14 bases between. This CDR3 has 15 amino acids. CDR1 is SGDLS, CDR2 YYNGEE, per germline.

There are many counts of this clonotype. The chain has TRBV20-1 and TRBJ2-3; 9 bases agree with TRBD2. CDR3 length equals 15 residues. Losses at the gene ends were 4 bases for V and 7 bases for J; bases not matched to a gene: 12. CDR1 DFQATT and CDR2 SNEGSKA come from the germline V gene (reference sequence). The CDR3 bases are TGCAGTGCTACCCCCGGGGCGACTAGCGGACATACGCAGTATTTT. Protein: CSATPGATSGHTQYF.

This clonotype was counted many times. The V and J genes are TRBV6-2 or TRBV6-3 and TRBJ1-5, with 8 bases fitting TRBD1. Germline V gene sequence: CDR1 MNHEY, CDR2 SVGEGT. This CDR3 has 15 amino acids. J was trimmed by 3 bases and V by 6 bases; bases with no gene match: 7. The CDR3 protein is CASSSGQGNNQPQHF. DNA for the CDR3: TGTGCCAGCAGCTCCGGACAGGGTAACAATCAGCCCCAGCATTTT.

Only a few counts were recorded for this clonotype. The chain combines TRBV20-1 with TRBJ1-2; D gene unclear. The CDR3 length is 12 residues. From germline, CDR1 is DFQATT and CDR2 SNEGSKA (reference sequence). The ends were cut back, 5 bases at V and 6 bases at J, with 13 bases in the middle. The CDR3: CSAEVVANGYTF. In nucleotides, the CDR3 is TGCAGTGCTGAAGTGGTCGCGAATGGCTACACCTTC.

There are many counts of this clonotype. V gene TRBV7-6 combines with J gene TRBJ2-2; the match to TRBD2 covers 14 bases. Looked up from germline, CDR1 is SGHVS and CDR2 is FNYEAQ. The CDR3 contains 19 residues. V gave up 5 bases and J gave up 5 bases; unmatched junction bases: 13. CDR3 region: CASSRETSGGAFDTGELFF. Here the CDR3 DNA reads TGTGCCAGCAGCCGTGAGACTAGCGGGGGGGCCTTCGATACCGGGGAGCTGTTTTTT.

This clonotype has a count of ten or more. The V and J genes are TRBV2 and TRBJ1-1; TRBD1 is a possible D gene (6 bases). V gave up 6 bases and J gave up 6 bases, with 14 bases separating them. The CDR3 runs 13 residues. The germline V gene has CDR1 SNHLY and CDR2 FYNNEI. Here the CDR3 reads CASRPGGGPEAFF. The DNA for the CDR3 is TGTGCCAGCAGGCCCGGGGGGGGGCCTGAAGCTTTCTTT. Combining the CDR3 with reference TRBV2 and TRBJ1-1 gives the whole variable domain EPEVTQTPSHQVTQMGQEVILRCVPISNHLYFYWYRQILGQKVEFLVSFYNNEISEKSEIFDDQFSVERPDGSNFTLKIRSTKLEDSAMYFCASRPGGGPEAFFGQGTRLTVV.

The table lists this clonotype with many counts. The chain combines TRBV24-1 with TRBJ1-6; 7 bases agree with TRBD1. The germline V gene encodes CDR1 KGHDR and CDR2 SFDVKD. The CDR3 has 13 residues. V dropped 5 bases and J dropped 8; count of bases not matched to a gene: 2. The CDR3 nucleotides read TGTGCCACCAGTGGAACAGGGGATTCACCCCTCCACTTT. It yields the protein CATSGTGDSPLHF.

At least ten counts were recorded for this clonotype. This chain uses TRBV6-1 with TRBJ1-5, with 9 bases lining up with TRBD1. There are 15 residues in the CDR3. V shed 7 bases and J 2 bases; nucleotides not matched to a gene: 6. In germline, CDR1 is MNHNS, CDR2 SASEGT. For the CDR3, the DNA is TGTGCCAGCATACAGGGGGCAGGGCGCAATCAGCCCCAGCATTTT. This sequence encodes CASIQGAGRNQPQHF.

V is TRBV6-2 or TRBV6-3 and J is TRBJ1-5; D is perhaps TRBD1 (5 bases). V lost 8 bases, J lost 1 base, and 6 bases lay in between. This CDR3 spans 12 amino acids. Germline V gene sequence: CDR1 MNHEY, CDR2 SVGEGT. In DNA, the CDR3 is TGTGCCAGCGCAGGGAGCAATCAGCCCCAGCATTTT. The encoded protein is CASAGSNQPQHF.

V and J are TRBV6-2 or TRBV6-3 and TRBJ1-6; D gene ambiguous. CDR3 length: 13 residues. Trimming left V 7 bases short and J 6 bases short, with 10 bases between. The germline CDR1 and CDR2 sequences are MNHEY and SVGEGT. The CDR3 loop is CASKEVVNSPLHF. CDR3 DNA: TGTGCCAGCAAAGAGGTTGTTAATTCACCCCTCCACTTT.

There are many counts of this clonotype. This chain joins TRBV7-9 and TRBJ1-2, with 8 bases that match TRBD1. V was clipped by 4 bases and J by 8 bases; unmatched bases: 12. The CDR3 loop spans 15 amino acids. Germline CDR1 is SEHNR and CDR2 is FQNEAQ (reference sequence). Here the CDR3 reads CASSSGQGAGKGYTF. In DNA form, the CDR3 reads TGTGCCAGCAGCTCCGGACAGGGCGCGGGAAAGGGCTACACCTTC.

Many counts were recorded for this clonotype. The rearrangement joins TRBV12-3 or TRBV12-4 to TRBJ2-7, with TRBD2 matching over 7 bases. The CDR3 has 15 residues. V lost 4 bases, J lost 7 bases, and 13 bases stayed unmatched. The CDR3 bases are TGTGCCAGCAGTTCCCCCCCAGCGGGGCTGGAAGAGCAGTACTTC. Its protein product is CASSSPPAGLEEQYF.

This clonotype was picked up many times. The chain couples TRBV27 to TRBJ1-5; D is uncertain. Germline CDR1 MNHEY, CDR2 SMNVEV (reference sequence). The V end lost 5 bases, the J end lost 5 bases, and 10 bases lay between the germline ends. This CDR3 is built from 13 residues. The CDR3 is CASSPSIDQPQHF. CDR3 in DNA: TGTGCCAGCAGTCCCTCTATAGATCAGCCCCAGCATTTT.

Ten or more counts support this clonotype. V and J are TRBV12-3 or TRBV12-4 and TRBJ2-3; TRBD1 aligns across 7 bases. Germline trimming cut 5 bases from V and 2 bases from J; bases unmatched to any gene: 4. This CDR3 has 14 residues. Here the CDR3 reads CASSRQGSTDTQYF. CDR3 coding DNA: TGTGCCAGCAGTCGACAGGGATCCACAGATACGCAGTATTTT.

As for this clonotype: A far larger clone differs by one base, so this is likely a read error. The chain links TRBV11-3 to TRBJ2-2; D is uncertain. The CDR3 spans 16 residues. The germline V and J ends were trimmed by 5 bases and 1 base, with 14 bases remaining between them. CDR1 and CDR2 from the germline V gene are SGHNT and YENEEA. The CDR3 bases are TGTGCCAGCAGCGACCGACCCCACCGGAACACCGGGGAGCTGTTTTTT. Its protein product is CASSDRPHRNTGELFF. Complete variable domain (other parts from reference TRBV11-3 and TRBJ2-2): EAGVVQSPRYKIIEKKQPVAFWCNPISGHNTLYWYLQNLGQGPELLIRYENEEAVDDSQLPKDRFSAERLKGVDSTLKIQPAELGDSAVYLCASSDRPHRNTGELFFGEGSRLTVL.

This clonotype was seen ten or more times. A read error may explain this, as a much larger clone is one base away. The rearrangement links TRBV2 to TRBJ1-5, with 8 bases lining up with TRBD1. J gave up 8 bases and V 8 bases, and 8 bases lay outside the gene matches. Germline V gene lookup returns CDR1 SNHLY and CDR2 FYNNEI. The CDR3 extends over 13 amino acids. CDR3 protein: CASGRQGFKPQHF. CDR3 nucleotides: TGTGCCAGCGGTCGACAGGGGTTTAAGCCCCAGCATTTT.

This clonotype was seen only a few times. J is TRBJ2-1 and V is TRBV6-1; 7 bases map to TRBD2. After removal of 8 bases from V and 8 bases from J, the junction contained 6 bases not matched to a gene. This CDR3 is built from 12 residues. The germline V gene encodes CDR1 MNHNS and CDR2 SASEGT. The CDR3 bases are TGTGCCAGCGTGGGAGGGATTGATGAGCAGTTCTTC. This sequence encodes CASVGGIDEQFF.

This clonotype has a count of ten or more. The CDR3 DNA reads TGCAGTGCGAGTCGGACGGTCTCCTACGAGCAGTACTTC. Translated, it gives CSASRTVSYEQYF. The chain recombines TRBV20-1 with TRBJ2-7; D call uncertain. The CDR3 totals 13 residues. Trimming cost V 6 bases and J 0 bases, with 12 bases left between them. Germline CDR1 is DFQATT and CDR2 is SNEGSKA (reference sequence).